Below are 23 T cell receptor beta chains sequenced from a single sample in a study of cytomegalovirus exposure and HLA in healthy donors. 60 Vbeta and 13 Jbeta primers were used in PCR. TCRdb's copy holds only in-frame clones and misses some; the assay was immunoSEQ multiplex PCR. The sample yields approximately 100,000 clones, around 70% seen once. Sequenced input: PBMCs. The receptor source for this set is a man aged 40-50 years in good health and CMV-seropositive.

The chain has TRBV27 and TRBJ2-1; D possibly corresponds to TRBD2 (5 bases). The CDR3 runs to 15 residues. Trimming pared 3 bases from V and 9 bases from J, leaving 18 bases between. The germline V gene encodes CDR1 MNHEY and CDR2 SMNVEV (reference sequence). The CDR3 region has the DNA TGTGCCAGCAGTTTTTCCTCTCCTTCCGCGGGTGAGCAGTTCTTC. This encodes CASSFSSPSAGEQFF.

This chain links TRBV6-5 with TRBJ2-7; tentative D call: TRBD1 (6 bases). The CDR3 is 14 residues long. The V end lost 4 bases, the J end lost 2 bases, and 12 bases lay between the germline ends. Germline loops: CDR1 MNHEY, CDR2 SVGAGI. The CDR3 nucleotides are TGTGCCAGCAGTTCAGGGGTAGTGACCTACGAGCAGTACTTC. This gives the protein CASSSGVVTYEQYF.

This clone is a singleton in its sample. The chain carries TRBV6-1 and TRBJ1-1; no firm D call. Germline-derived CDR1 and CDR2 are MNHNS and SASEGT. The CDR3 length is 12 residues. Trimming pared 3 bases from V and 3 bases from J, leaving 5 bases between. The CDR3: CASSDRDTEAFF. CDR3 DNA sequence: TGTGCCAGCAGTGATCGCGACACTGAAGCTTTCTTT.

The chain is built from TRBV28 and TRBJ2-3; D uncertain. Trimming pared 1 base from V and 0 bases from J, leaving 11 bases between. Germline lookup yields CDR1 MDHEN and CDR2 SYDVKM. The CDR3 is 16 amino acids. In DNA form, the CDR3 reads TGTGCCAGCAGTTTATCGAGGTCAGCTAGCACAGATACGCAGTATTTT. This encodes CASSLSRSASTDTQYF.

The J gene is TRBJ2-2, the V gene TRBV28, with 7 positions matching TRBD1. CDR1 MDHEN and CDR2 SYDVKM come from the germline V gene. The CDR3 runs to 16 residues. V lost 5 bases, J lost 3 bases, and 9 bases stayed unmatched. CDR3 nucleotides: TGTGCCAGCAGTCGCACGGGACAGAGATACACCGGGGAGCTGTTTTTT. Encoded protein: CASSRTGQRYTGELFF.

This clone came up a few times. This sequence joins TRBV21-1 and TRBJ1-5. TRBV21-1 corresponds to a pseudogene. There are 15 residues in the CDR3. The CDR3 bases are TGTGCCAGCACAAGGGGGGGGTATGCCAATCAGCCCCAGCATTTT. This translates into CASTRGGYANQPQHF.

The chain recombines TRBV9 with TRBJ1-2; D not resolved. The CDR3 consists of 12 residues. Trimming left V 6 bases short and J 11 bases short, with 17 bases between. Per germline, CDR1 SGDLS and CDR2 YYNGEE. The CDR3 protein is CASNVGNQGYTF. CDR3 coding DNA: TGTGCCAGCAACGTCGGGAACCAAGGTTACACCTTC.

The genes are TRBV28 and TRBJ1-2; D is uncertain. Germline V CDR1 and CDR2: MDHEN, SYDVKM. The ends were cut back, 5 bases at V and 2 bases at J, with 3 bases in the middle. The CDR3 runs 11 residues. The CDR3 nucleotides are TGTGCCAGCAGTCCGAACTATGGCTACACCTTC. Protein: CASSPNYGYTF.

The J gene is TRBJ2-2, the V gene TRBV7-6; no firm D call. The CDR3 contains 14 residues. Germline V gene sequence: CDR1 SGHVS, CDR2 FNYEAQ. The V and J ends lost 1 base and 11 bases respectively, with 14 bases between them. The chain's CDR3 is CASSLELLYSELFF. CDR3 DNA sequence: TGTGCCAGCAGCTTAGAACTCCTCTACAGCGAGCTGTTTTTT.

The chain couples TRBV5-1 to TRBJ1-1; perhaps TRBD1 as D (5 bases). Germline assignment: CDR1 SGHRS and CDR2 YFSETQ. The CDR3 sequence is 16 residues long. Trimming left V 0 bases short and J 4 bases short, with 16 bases between. CDR3 nucleotides: TGCGCCAGCAGCTTGGCTCAAGGGGCAGGGCGCACTGAAGCTTTCTTT. This encodes CASSLAQGAGRTEAFF.

This clone was picked up one time. V gene TRBV9 combines with J gene TRBJ1-2; D unresolved. V was clipped by 4 bases and J by 8 bases, with 21 bases between them. Germline CDR1 and CDR2: SGDLS and YYNGEE. The CDR3 contains 15 residues. This CDR3 is CASSPGGSTHLGYTF. Here the CDR3 DNA reads TGTGCCAGCAGCCCTGGAGGGAGTACACACCTCGGCTACACCTTC.

The DNA for the CDR3 is TGTGCCAGCAGCCGGGACAACCAAGAGACCCAGTACTTC. This gives the protein CASSRDNQETQYF. This chain joins TRBV5-4 and TRBJ2-5; D perhaps matches TRBD1 (6 bases). The germline V and J ends were trimmed by 4 bases and 0 bases, with 7 bases remaining between them. The CDR3 has 13 residues. CDR1 SGHNT and CDR2 YYREEE come from the germline V gene (reference sequence).

This clone was seen more than once but under ten times. This chain connects TRBV6-5 to TRBJ1-2; possible D gene TRBD1, 5 bases. V was clipped by 8 bases and J by 5 bases, with 21 bases between them. CDR1 MNHEY and CDR2 SVGAGI come from the germline V gene. The CDR3 runs 15 residues. The CDR3 DNA reads TGTGCCAGCGGTAGAGACAGCTCTTTGGATTATGGCTACACCTTC. Encoded protein: CASGRDSSLDYGYTF.

The V and J genes are TRBV5-1 and TRBJ1-2; TRBD1 matches 9 bases. This CDR3 has 14 amino acids. The V gene's germline CDR1 is SGHRS and CDR2 YFSETQ. Unmatched junction bases numbered 7, after V lost 4 bases and J lost 6 bases. DNA for the CDR3: TGCGCCAGCAGCCTAACAGGGGGCGGGAATGGCTACACCTTC. Translating it yields CASSLTGGGNGYTF.

The CDR3, as DNA: TGTGCCAGCAGTGAAGTCAGGGGATACGAGCAGTACTTC. This sequence encodes CASSEVRGYEQYF. V is TRBV6-1 and J is TRBJ2-7; D might be TRBD1 (6 bases). The CDR3 is 13 residues long. Trimming removed 1 base at V and 4 bases at J, with 8 bases between. Germline values: CDR1 MNHNS, CDR2 SASEGT.

This chain links TRBV6-1 with TRBJ1-3; TRBD1 aligns across 9 bases. The CDR3 is made up of 16 amino acids. Germline V gene data show CDR1 as MNHNS and CDR2 as SASEGT. Trimming cost V 1 base and J 4 bases; bases outside gene matches: 5. The CDR3 region has the DNA TGTGCCAGCAGTGAAGAGTACAGGGGGCTAGGAAACACCATATATTTT. This gives the protein CASSEEYRGLGNTIYF.

In regard to this clone: The identical CDR3 is also encoded by other nucleotide sequences in the sample. V and J are TRBV6-5 and TRBJ1-2, with D unresolved. The CDR3 sequence is 13 residues long. CDR1 and CDR2 from the germline V gene are MNHEY and SVGAGI. The V gene lost 2 bases and the J gene lost 2 bases, with 6 bases spanning the gap. CDR3 protein: CASSYGQNYGYTF. DNA of the CDR3: TGTGCCAGCAGTTACGGCCAGAACTATGGCTACACCTTC.

Concerning this clone itself: The DNA is omitted, as the CDR3 cannot be located on it reliably, and the CDR3 follows TCRdb's listing. This rearrangement joins TRBV12-2 to TRBJ2-7; the table's D call, TRBD2, was not checked against the DNA. TRBV12-2 counts as a pseudogene. The CDR3 length equals 16 residues, ends included. This chain's CDR3 is CASRFGTGTSGYEQYV.

The chain uses TRBV13 and TRBJ1-1; tentative D call: TRBD1 (5 bases). Looked up from germline, CDR1 is PRHDT and CDR2 is FYEKMQ (reference sequence). CDR3 length equals 13 residues. V shed 8 bases and J shed 0 bases, with 10 bases lying between them. This CDR3 is CASDGQLNTEAFF. The CDR3 region has the DNA TGTGCCAGCGACGGACAATTGAACACTGAAGCTTTCTTT. Using reference TRBV13 and TRBJ1-1 for the parts outside the CDR3, the full variable domain is AAGVIQSPRHLIKEKRETATLKCYPIPRHDTVYWYQQGPGQDPQFLISFYEKMQSDKGSIPDRFSAQQFSDYHSELNMSSLELGDSALYFCASDGQLNTEAFFGQGTRLTVV.

This rearrangement joins TRBV5-1 to TRBJ2-5; 10 bases line up with TRBD2. The CDR3 has 15 amino acids. V was pared by 0 bases and J by 7 bases, with 6 bases of the junction left unmatched. The V gene's germline CDR1 is SGHRS and CDR2 YFSETQ. The CDR3 nucleotides are TGCGCCAGCAGCTTGGAACTAGCGGGGAGTGGGACCCAGTACTTC. As protein: CASSLELAGSGTQYF. The full variable domain, rest sourced from reference TRBV5-1 and TRBJ2-5, is KAGVTQTPRYLIKTRGQQVTLSCSPISGHRSVSWYQQTPGQGLQFLFEYFSETQRNKGNFPGRFSGRQFSNSRSEMNVSTLELGDSALYLCASSLELAGSGTQYFGPGTRLLVL.

The chain joins TRBV29-1 to TRBJ2-3; TRBD2 matches 13 bases. The CDR3 is made up of 14 amino acids. V was clipped by 6 bases and J by 4 bases; unmatched bases: 4. CDR1 is SQVTM and CDR2 is ANQGSEA in the germline V gene. In DNA form, the CDR3 reads TGCAGCGTAGGACTAGCGGGAGCGGCAGATACGCAGTATTTT. The encoded protein is CSVGLAGAADTQYF.

The genes are TRBV9 and TRBJ2-1, with 10 bases that match TRBD2. The CDR3 runs to 14 residues. After removal of 2 bases from V and 6 bases from J, the junction contained 2 bases not matched to a gene. Germline lookup yields CDR1 SGDLS and CDR2 YYNGEE. The CDR3 DNA follows: TGTGCCAGCAGCGTTAGCGGGAGGAGCAATGAGCAGTTCTTC. It codes for CASSVSGRSNEQFF.

CDR3 loop: CASSQDQGPSYQETQYF. Written as DNA, the CDR3 is TGCGCCAGCAGCCAAGATCAGGGGCCCTCGTACCAAGAGACCCAGTACTTC. The V call is TRBV4-3, the J call TRBJ2-5; D possibly corresponds to TRBD1 (6 bases). V dropped 0 bases and J dropped 0 bases, with 14 bases sitting between them. Germline V gives CDR1 LGHNA, CDR2 YSLEER. CDR3 length: 17 amino acids.